These T cell receptor beta chains were read from a single sample in a study of CD8 T cells in ankylosing spondylitis. One entry per CDR3 protein, called by TCRdb with MiXCR from the 5' RACE reads. The sample has some 140,000 distinct CDR3 sequences, 7% to 9% seen once. Sequencing was carried out using synovial fluid, either unsorted or a sorted T cell fraction (not recorded which). These receptors were taken from a male donor with ankylosing spondylitis. The CDR3 runs from the conserved cysteine through the conserved F or W. Each record gives: clone size, V gene, D gene, J gene, CDR3 protein, CDR3 DNA. D genes are given only for firm matches. Rows may omit the clone size; those that give it use once, few, many or a size class.

few	TRBV4-3	TRBD1	TRBJ1-2	CASSQVRGTGVYGYTF	TGCGCCAGCAGCCAAGTACGAGGGACAGGGGTCTATGGCTACACCTTC
few	TRBV20-1	.	TRBJ1-2	CSAWDQASANYGYTF	TGCAGTGCTTGGGATCAGGCGAGCGCTAACTATGGCTACACCTTC
.	TRBV4-3	.	TRBJ1-5	CASSRPGGNNQPQHF	TGCGCCAGCAGCCGACCCGGGGGAAACAATCAGCCCCAGCATTTT
.	TRBV28	.	TRBJ1-6	CASSGFSPLHF	TGTGCCAGCTCAGGGTTTTCACCCCTCCACTTT
few	TRBV7-2	.	TRBJ1-2	CASSLVAGMSYGYTF	TGTGCCAGCAGCTTAGTCGCAGGGATGAGCTATGGCTACACCTTC
few	TRBV11-2	.	TRBJ2-1	CASSTGSGTTNEQFF	TGTGCCAGCAGCACTGGGAGCGGTACTACAAATGAGCAGTTCTTC
many	TRBV7-2	.	TRBJ1-1	CASSLDNLNTEAFF	TGTGCCAGCAGCTTGGACAACCTGAACACTGAAGCTTTCTTT
many	TRBV29-1	.	TRBJ2-7	CSVSSEVRREQYF	TGCAGCGTTTCAAGCGAGGTTCGGCGCGAGCAGTACTTC
few	TRBV6-1	TRBD1	TRBJ1-4	CASNPGGTNEKLFF	TGTGCCAGCAACCCAGGGGGTACGAATGAAAAACTGTTTTTT
.	TRBV28	TRBD1	TRBJ1-2	CASSRTGGDGYTF	TGTGCCAGCAGCCGGACAGGGGGCGACGGCTACACCTTC
many	TRBV11-1	TRBD1	TRBJ1-1	CASSVNWGQTNTEAFF	TGTGCCAGCAGCGTTAACTGGGGACAGACGAACACTGAAGCTTTCTTT
.	TRBV11-1	.	TRBJ1-1	CASSQGRGGTEAFF	TGTGCCAGCAGCCAAGGCAGGGGAGGAACTGAAGCTTTCTTT
many	TRBV29-1	TRBD1	TRBJ2-1	CSVGTVNEQFF	TGCAGCGTAGGGACAGTCAATGAGCAGTTCTTC
.	TRBV6-5	.	TRBJ1-1	CASSSVTALEAFF	TGTGCCAGCAGTTCCGTGACAGCCCTTGAAGCTTTCTTT
many	TRBV7-8	.	TRBJ2-6	CASSLDRKFSGANVLTF	TGTGCCAGCAGCTTAGACAGGAAGTTCTCTGGGGCCAACGTCCTGACTTTC
many	TRBV7-9	.	TRBJ1-5	CASSLGSGHQPQHF	TGTGCCAGCAGCTTAGGGTCTGGGCATCAGCCCCAGCATTTT
.	TRBV4-3	TRBD2	TRBJ2-3	CASSQDSGLAGGDTQYF	TGCGCCAGCAGCCAAGATTCCGGGCTAGCGGGAGGAGATACGCAGTATTTT
few	TRBV20-1	.	TRBJ2-7	CSARDDQRVYEQYF	TGCAGTGCTAGAGATGACCAGCGGGTCTACGAGCAGTACTTC
few	TRBV7-6	.	TRBJ2-3	CASSLGSGGGDTQYF	TGTGCCAGCAGCTTAGGGAGTGGCGGAGGGGATACGCAGTATTTT
.	TRBV24-1	.	TRBJ2-3	CATSLRGTDTQYF	TGTGCCACCAGTCTAAGGGGCACAGATACGCAGTATTTT
many	TRBV6-2/TRBV6-3	.	TRBJ1-1	CASSPAALGAFF	TGTGCCAGCAGCCCCGCAGCCCTGGGGGCTTTCTTT
many	TRBV6-2/TRBV6-3	.	TRBJ2-7	CASRPDGFTYEQYF	TGTGCCAGCAGACCTGACGGATTCACCTACGAGCAGTACTTC
few	TRBV4-3	.	TRBJ2-2	CASSQDTEGVGELFF	TGCGCCAGCAGCCAAGATACAGAGGGTGTCGGGGAGCTGTTTTTT
many	TRBV7-2	.	TRBJ2-1	CASSLDYPSYNEQFF	TGTGCCAGCAGCTTAGACTACCCCTCCTACAATGAGCAGTTCTTC
few	TRBV3-1	.	TRBJ2-3	CASSQGPSLSNTQYF	TGTGCCAGCAGCCAAGGACCCAGCCTCTCTAATACGCAGTATTTT
.	TRBV20-1	.	TRBJ2-7	CSTSPAAGRASDYEQYF	TGCAGTACGTCCCCTGCCGCGGGCAGGGCCTCAGACTACGAGCAGTACTTC
many	TRBV20-1	.	TRBJ1-2	CSARSGSYGYTF	TGCAGTGCTAGATCGGGGAGCTATGGCTACACCTTC
many	TRBV24-1	.	TRBJ2-5	CATSDFGTAGTQYF	TGTGCCACCAGTGATTTTGGGACCGCGGGGACCCAGTACTTC
many	TRBV2	.	TRBJ1-5	CASSEGRGRADQSHF	TGTGCCAGCAGTGAAGGGCGTGGGAGGGCAGACCAGTCGCATTTT
many	TRBV10-3	TRBD2	TRBJ2-5	CAISEGGEQETQYF	TGTGCCATCAGTGAGGGGGGGGAGCAAGAGACCCAGTACTTC
many	TRBV7-2	TRBD1	TRBJ2-2	CASSVRQGSPGELFF	TGTGCCAGCAGCGTTCGACAGGGTTCCCCCGGGGAGCTGTTTTTT
few	TRBV10-1	.	TRBJ2-7	CASSVEGSGSYEQYF	TGCGCCAGCAGTGTGGAGGGTAGCGGCTCCTACGAGCAGTACTTC
.	TRBV20-1	.	TRBJ1-2	CSAVQGANYGYTF	TGCAGTGCTGTCCAGGGAGCTAACTATGGCTACACCTTC
few	TRBV29-1	.	TRBJ2-6	CSVEERGTGSSGANVLTF	TGCAGCGTTGAGGAGAGGGGAACAGGGAGCTCTGGGGCCAACGTCCTGACTTTC
.	TRBV20-1	.	TRBJ2-1	CSAYGLPGGNEQFF	TGCAGTGCTTACGGGCTCCCCGGGGGCAATGAGCAGTTCTTC
many	TRBV29-1	.	TRBJ1-2	CSTWRVTNYGYTF	TGCAGCACCTGGAGAGTCACCAACTATGGCTACACCTTC
many	TRBV6-2/TRBV6-3	.	TRBJ1-2	CASSYIGGYTF	TGTGCCAGCAGTTACATTGGAGGCTACACCTTC
few	TRBV20-1	TRBD1	TRBJ1-2	CSAPTFDRGDGYTF	TGCAGTGCTCCCACCTTTGACAGGGGGGACGGCTACACCTTC
.	TRBV20-1	TRBD1	TRBJ2-3	CSAMRQGPDTQYF	TGCAGTGCGATGAGACAGGGCCCAGATACGCAGTATTTT
.	TRBV7-2	.	TRBJ2-1	CASSLLTSTEQFF	TGTGCCAGCAGCTTACTAACTAGTACTGAGCAGTTCTTC
many	TRBV4-1	.	TRBJ1-4	CASSQALSSSAGQNEKLFF	TGCGCCAGCAGCCAAGCTCTATCCTCTAGCGCGGGGCAAAATGAAAAACTGTTTTTT
.	TRBV5-5	.	TRBJ2-3	CASSLDRADTQYF	TGTGCCAGCAGCTTAGATAGGGCAGATACGCAGTATTTT
many	TRBV5-1	TRBD1	TRBJ1-2	CASSGTGTGVGYTF	TGCGCCAGCAGCGGTACCGGGACAGGGGTTGGCTACACCTTC
.	TRBV6-5	TRBD2	TRBJ2-7	CASRLGLAGEQYF	TGTGCCAGCAGACTCGGACTAGCGGGGGAGCAGTACTTC
few	TRBV19	.	TRBJ2-1	CASLPGLRSPNEQFF	TGTGCCAGCCTACCAGGGTTAAGGTCTCCCAATGAGCAGTTCTTC
.	TRBV10-2	.	TRBJ2-5	CASRGTSNLETQYF	TGCGCCAGCAGGGGGACCAGTAACCTAGAGACCCAGTACTTC
once	TRBV25-1	TRBD1	TRBJ1-1	CASSELGTTGGSYTAEAFF	TGTGCCAGCAGTGAATTAGGGACTACAGGGGGTTCTTACACCGCTGAAGCTTTCTTT
.	TRBV18	TRBD1	TRBJ2-7	CASAGGSYEQYF	TGTGCCAGCGCAGGGGGAAGCTACGAGCAGTACTTC
many	TRBV7-2	.	TRBJ2-5	CASSPTRGSETQYF	TGTGCCAGCAGCCCCACTCGGGGATCAGAGACCCAGTACTTC
.	TRBV5-1	TRBD2	TRBJ2-1	CASSPLAGGFNEQFF	TGCGCCAGCAGCCCACTAGCGGGAGGATTCAATGAGCAGTTCTTC
many	TRBV6-4	TRBD2	TRBJ2-3	CASSASGRYGDTQYF	TGTGCCAGCAGTGCCAGCGGGAGGTACGGAGATACGCAGTATTTT